The source of this T cell receptor beta chain is a study of CD8 T cells in ankylosing spondylitis. General study points: The authors reported significant enrichment of disease-linked clones in matched ankylosing spondylitis synovial fluid. Disease-linked clones, CD8+, were relatively rare in peripheral blood. In ankylosing spondylitis blood, a motif of roughly eight highly homologous TCR beta variants appeared characteristic.

MiXCR, applied by TCRdb to the 5' RACE reads, yields one record per CDR3 protein. The table shows some 700,000 distinct CDR3 sequences, with around 20% occurring only once. CDR1 is SGHTA and CDR2 is FQGNSA in the germline V gene. V trimming: 3 bases; J trimming: 5 bases; junction bases outside the gene matches: 6. The CDR3 has 14 amino acids. The table lists this clonotype with many counts. Its antigen is unknown. This TCR was recovered from a male donor with ankylosing spondylitis. Sequencing was performed on blood, either unsorted or a sorted T cell fraction (not recorded which). The V gene is TRBV7-2, the J gene TRBJ2-7; 8 bases map to TRBD1. CDR3 in DNA: TGTGCCAGCAGCTTGAGACAGGGGAAAGACGAGCAGTACTTC. Protein product: CASSLRQGKDEQYF.